This passage covers 20 T cell receptor beta chains from one sample sequenced in a study of T-cell memory formation after mild COVID-19. Each CDR3 protein is one row after TCRdb ran MiXCR on the 5' RACE reads. Among 120,000 to 150,000 distinct CDR3 sequences listed, around 15% were seen once. The sequencing input was PBMCs or a T cell subset sorted from them (not recorded which). These receptors all come from an adult woman who had mild COVID-19 (a few samples of this study predate the infection). Cell type and time point are not known.

This clonotype was picked up a small number of times. This chain connects TRBV7-9 to TRBJ1-1; D perhaps matches TRBD1 (5 bases). The CDR3 contains 13 residues. Trimming removed 4 bases at V and 8 bases at J, with 14 bases between. CDR1 SEHNR and CDR2 FQNEAQ come from the germline V gene (reference sequence). The CDR3 nucleotides are TGTGCCAGCAGCTCCCGGGGACGAGAGGAAGCTTTCTTT. It is translated as CASSSRGREEAFF.

This clonotype appeared a few times. The chain employs TRBV7-8 and TRBJ2-7; TRBD2 agrees at 8 bases. The CDR3 is made up of 15 amino acids. CDR1 and CDR2 from the germline V gene are SGHVS and FQNEAQ. J gave up 1 base and V 7 bases, and 9 bases lay outside the gene matches. DNA for the CDR3: TGTGCCAGCAACCCTTTATTAGCGGGATCCTACGAGCAGTACTTC. It yields the protein CASNPLLAGSYEQYF.

This clonotype was recorded a few times. The chain uses TRBV11-2 and TRBJ2-5, with D perhaps matching TRBD1 or TRBD2 (6 bases each). The CDR3 contains 13 residues. V dropped 3 bases and J dropped 4 bases, with 9 bases sitting between them. Germline CDR1 SGHAT, CDR2 FQNNGV. This chain's CDR3 is CASSLGGPETQYF. In DNA, the CDR3 is TGTGCCAGCAGCTTGGGGGGCCCAGAGACCCAGTACTTC.

The chain has TRBV12-3 or TRBV12-4 and TRBJ2-5, with D possibly being TRBD1 (5 bases). Trimming removed 4 bases at V and 3 bases at J, with 15 bases between. The CDR3 sequence is 15 residues long. The CDR3: CASSWGTGRKETQYF. The CDR3 nucleotides read TGTGCCAGCAGTTGGGGCACCGGACGGAAAGAGACCCAGTACTTC.

This clonotype was detected a few times. CDR3 nucleotides: TGTGCCAGCAGTGAAAGACAGGGATTTACCCACGAGCAGTACTTC. It specifies CASSERQGFTHEQYF. V is TRBV6-5 and J is TRBJ2-7, with 7 bases aligning to TRBD1. The germline CDR1 and CDR2 sequences are MNHEY and SVGAGI. The CDR3 runs to 15 residues. V shed 5 bases, J shed 5 bases, and the junction held 12 bases outside the gene matches.

The table lists this clonotype with a few counts. V is TRBV11-2 and J is TRBJ1-1; 7 nucleotides align to TRBD1. The CDR3 consists of 13 residues. Germline V lookup: CDR1 SGHAT, CDR2 FQNNGV. V trimming: 3 bases; J trimming: 7 bases; junction bases outside the gene matches: 5. CDR3 loop: CASSLGTEYEAFF. DNA of the CDR3: TGTGCCAGCAGCTTGGGGACAGAATATGAAGCTTTCTTT.

The chain recombines TRBV7-9 with TRBJ2-4, with TRBD2 matching over 13 bases. This CDR3 contains 15 residues. Germline-derived CDR1 and CDR2 are SEHNR and FQNEAQ (reference sequence). V was pared by 5 bases and J by 8 bases, with 6 bases of the junction left unmatched. The CDR3 DNA is TGTGCCAGCAGCACCCCGGGGACTAGCGGGGACATTCAGTACTTC. This sequence encodes CASSTPGTSGDIQYF.

This clonotype was found a few times. The V call is TRBV2, the J call TRBJ2-7; D is perhaps TRBD1 or TRBD2 (6 bases each). The germline V gene has CDR1 SNHLY and CDR2 FYNNEI. This CDR3 is built from 14 residues. Trimming cost V 2 bases and J 0 bases, with 8 bases left between them. Here the CDR3 reads CASSERGPSYEQYF. CDR3 coding DNA: TGTGCCAGCAGTGAACGGGGGCCCTCCTACGAGCAGTACTTC.

The J gene is TRBJ1-5, the V gene TRBV6-2 or TRBV6-3; perhaps TRBD1 as D (5 bases). Germline-derived CDR1 and CDR2 are MNHEY and SVGEGT. The CDR3 is 13 amino acids. Deletions cut 6 bases from V and 3 bases from J, with 9 bases between. The CDR3 loop reads CASSQTDNQPQHF. The CDR3 DNA is TGTGCCAGCAGCCAGACAGACAATCAGCCCCAGCATTTT.

This clonotype has more than one count but fewer than ten. The CDR3 here is CASRASGYEQYF. The CDR3 nucleotides are TGTGCCAGCAGGGCTTCGGGTTACGAGCAGTACTTC. The chain links TRBV2 to TRBJ2-7; D is unclear. Trimming stripped 6 bases from V and 4 bases from J, with 10 bases between. The CDR3 loop spans 12 amino acids. Germline V CDR1 and CDR2: SNHLY, FYNNEI.

This clonotype was counted a few times. The chain uses TRBV14 and TRBJ2-7; D gene uncertain. The V end was cut by 1 base, the J end by 3 bases, with 7 bases between. CDR1 SGHDN and CDR2 FVKESK come from the germline V gene. CDR3 size: 13 residues. The CDR3 sequence is CASSQVLNYEQYF. In DNA form, the CDR3 reads TGTGCCAGCAGCCAAGTTCTAAACTACGAGCAGTACTTC.

This clonotype came up a few times. The chain couples TRBV6-1 to TRBJ2-5; D ambiguous. Trimming stripped 6 bases from V and 1 base from J, with 15 bases between. The germline CDR1 and CDR2 sequences are MNHNS and SASEGT. CDR3 length equals 15 residues. The CDR3 DNA sequence: TGTGCCAGCAGCGCCTTTTGGCGGTCCCAAGAGACCCAGTACTTC. Amino acids: CASSAFWRSQETQYF.

In this sample, this clonotype turned up a few times. This chain joins TRBV12-3 or TRBV12-4 and TRBJ1-1; D remains unclear. There are 13 residues in the CDR3. The germline V and J ends were trimmed by 6 bases and 2 bases, with 10 bases remaining between them. Written as DNA, the CDR3 is TGTGCCAGCAGCCCCAGGAGAAACACTGAAGCTTTCTTT. The encoded protein is CASSPRRNTEAFF.

This clonotype was detected only a few times. The chain combines TRBV3-1 with TRBJ2-7; 8 bases match TRBD2. The germline gives CDR1 LGHDT, CDR2 YNNKEL (reference sequence). This CDR3 comprises 17 residues. The trim removed 0 bases at V and 2 bases at J, leaving 9 bases unmatched. The CDR3 loop reads CASSQESAGVPTYEQYF. CDR3 DNA sequence: TGTGCCAGCAGCCAAGAATCAGCGGGGGTCCCGACCTACGAGCAGTACTTC.

The chain has TRBV6-5 and TRBJ2-7; 7 nucleotides match TRBD2. Germline-derived CDR1 and CDR2 are MNHEY and SVGAGI. The CDR3 totals 16 residues. V was clipped by 6 bases and J by 7 bases; unmatched bases: 18. This chain's CDR3 is CASRPFGSGRAEEQYF. CDR3 nucleotides: TGTGCCAGCAGGCCGTTCGGTAGTGGGAGGGCGGAGGAGCAGTACTTC.

DNA of the CDR3: TGCAGTGCTGGGGGTAGCGGGAGTTGGGAGACCCAGTACTTC. Its translation is CSAGGSGSWETQYF. V usage is TRBV20-1 and J usage is TRBJ2-5; 9 bases line up with TRBD2. The V segment lost 5 bases and the J segment 5 bases; nucleotides outside the gene matches: 9. The CDR3 consists of 14 residues. CDR1 is DFQATT and CDR2 is SNEGSKA in the germline V gene (reference sequence).

This chain uses TRBV27 with TRBJ1-5; D is ambiguous. The germline gives CDR1 MNHEY, CDR2 SMNVEV (reference sequence). The V end lost 6 bases, the J end lost 0 bases, and 12 bases lay between the germline ends. This CDR3 is 15 amino acids long. CDR3 sequence reads: CASSQRVYSNQPQHF. The CDR3 bases are TGTGCCAGCAGCCAGAGGGTCTATAGCAATCAGCCCCAGCATTTT.

The chain is built from TRBV6-5 and TRBJ1-2, with D tentatively TRBD1 (6 bases). Trimming cost V 2 bases and J 2 bases, with 12 bases left between them. The CDR3 contains 15 residues. The germline V gene has CDR1 MNHEY and CDR2 SVGAGI. CDR3 DNA: TGTGCCAGCAGTTACACGGGGGCCTTGAACTATGGCTACACCTTC. Translating it yields CASSYTGALNYGYTF.

The sample holds a few counts of this clonotype. The CDR3 nucleotides are TGTGCCACCAGCCGGGAGGTTTTCGGAGGAGATGAGCAGTTCTTC. Translation: CATSREVFGGDEQFF. This chain connects TRBV15 to TRBJ2-1, with 7 bases matching TRBD2. V trimming: 5 bases; J trimming: 8 bases; junction bases outside the gene matches: 12. This CDR3 has 15 residues. CDR1 and CDR2 from the germline V gene are LNHNV and YYDKDF (reference sequence).

The V call is TRBV20-1, the J call TRBJ2-7; D gene unclear. The CDR3 extends over 13 amino acids. From germline, CDR1 is DFQATT and CDR2 SNEGSKA (reference sequence). Trimming left V 0 bases short and J 3 bases short, with 9 bases between. The CDR3 DNA reads as TGCAGTGCTAGAGATCCAGGATTCTACGAGCAGTACTTC. This encodes CSARDPGFYEQYF.